These 22 T cell receptor beta chains originate from one sample sequenced in a study of cytomegalovirus exposure and HLA in healthy donors. Both 60 Vbeta primers and 13 Jbeta primers went into the PCR. Using immunoSEQ multiplex PCR, the repertoire was profiled, and TCRdb retains in-frame clones only, with some absent. The data show around 76,000 clones, around 84% seen once. The sample comprised PBMCs. These receptors originate from a woman between 40 and 55 years old in good health and CMV-seropositive.

Only one count was recorded for this clone. The chain carries TRBV5-8 and TRBJ1-1, with D possibly matching TRBD1 (6 bases). This CDR3 is 13 amino acids long. Germline assignment: CDR1 SGHTS and CDR2 YDEGEE. Trimming left V 0 bases short and J 4 bases short, with 7 bases between. The CDR3 DNA reads as TGTGCCAGCAGCTTGGTACAGGGCACTGAAGCTTTCTTT. Its translation is CASSLVQGTEAFF.

This chain connects TRBV7-9 to TRBJ1-5, with TRBD1 identical over 8 bases. V gave up 4 bases and J gave up 6 bases; unmatched junction bases: 8. Germline V CDR1 and CDR2: SEHNR, FQNEAQ (reference sequence). There are 15 residues in the CDR3. The CDR3 protein is CASSSGQGALQPQHF. The CDR3, as DNA: TGTGCCAGCAGCTCAGGACAGGGCGCTCTTCAGCCCCAGCATTTT.

As regards this clone: The conserved final phenylalanine or tryptophan is absent from the CDR3, which likely points to a read error. This chain connects TRBV5-1 to TRBJ2-3, with 7 bases identical to TRBD2. This CDR3 spans 16 amino acids. The germline CDR1 and CDR2 sequences are SGHRS and YFSETQ. V gave up 7 bases and J gave up 6 bases; unmatched junction bases: 17. The CDR3 here is CASEMGGRGGTDTQYV. In nucleotides, the CDR3 is TGCGCCAGCGAGATGGGGGGGAGAGGAGGAACGGATACGCAGTATGTT.

By proportion, this clone is medium-sized (0.01 to 0.1%). This chain uses TRBV5-4 with TRBJ1-3; possibly TRBD1 for D (6 bases). This CDR3 spans 14 amino acids. Trimming cost V 0 bases and J 8 bases, with 12 bases left between them. CDR1 SGHNT and CDR2 YYREEE come from the germline V gene (reference sequence). The CDR3 loop is CASSLDRVRDTIYF. The CDR3 DNA reads as TGTGCCAGCAGCTTGGACAGGGTCCGCGACACCATATATTTT.

This clone is a singleton in its sample. The genes are TRBV18 and TRBJ1-2; a weak D match, TRBD1 (5 bases). V gave up 3 bases and J gave up 4 bases, with 12 bases separating them. Germline V gene data show CDR1 as KGHSH and CDR2 as LQKENI. The CDR3 extends over 14 amino acids. CDR3 nucleotides: TGTGCCAGCTCACCTACGACAGCGGGCTATGGCTACACCTTC. Protein product: CASSPTTAGYGYTF.

The sample holds one count of this clone. This chain joins TRBV4-3 and TRBJ2-1; 11 bases fit TRBD2. Germline V CDR1 and CDR2: LGHNA, YSLEER. V lost 1 base, J lost 12 bases, and 8 bases stayed unmatched. The CDR3 is made up of 15 amino acids. The CDR3 nucleotides are TGCGCCAGCAGCCAAGTATTAGCGGGGGGGCTCAGGCAGTTCTTC. Protein: CASSQVLAGGLRQFF.

The chain joins TRBV12-2 to TRBJ2-1; TRBD2 is the table's D call and was not checked against the DNA. TRBV12-2 is a documented pseudogene. The CDR3 runs to 14 residues. The CDR3 nucleotides are TGTGCAAGTCGCTTACCCTCGCGGCGCAATGAGCAGTTCTTC. The encoded protein is CASRLPSRRNEQFF.

CDR3 nucleotide sequence: TGTGCCAGCAGGGCCGGGGGAGAGAATCAGCCCCAGCATTTT. Translating gives CASRAGGENQPQHF. The chain links TRBV28 to TRBJ1-5, with a weak D call TRBD1 (5 bases). Germline V CDR1 and CDR2: MDHEN, SYDVKM. Trimming took off 6 bases at V and 4 bases at J, with 13 bases between the two ends. This CDR3 region has 14 residues.

This sequence joins TRBV28 and TRBJ2-7; the D gene is possibly TRBD2 (7 bases). Between the trimmed V and J ends, which lost 4 bases and 6 bases, there was a span of 19 bases. CDR3 length: 15 amino acids. CDR1 is MDHEN and CDR2 is SYDVKM in the germline V gene. CDR3 in amino acids: CASSSTRSGGCEQYF. DNA for the CDR3: TGTGCCAGCAGTTCAACCCGCTCGGGGGGCTGCGAGCAGTACTTC.

This sequence joins TRBV25-1 and TRBJ1-1, with 9 bases fitting TRBD1. The V gene's germline CDR1 is MGHDK and CDR2 SYGVNS. The CDR3 sequence is 14 residues long. J lost 8 bases, V lost 4 bases, and 8 bases had no gene match. The CDR3 here is CASSAFKTGGEAFF. Written as DNA, the CDR3 is TGTGCCAGCAGTGCCTTCAAGACAGGGGGAGAAGCTTTCTTT.

This sequence joins TRBV7-9 and TRBJ1-1; 7 nucleotides agree with TRBD1. This CDR3 is 14 amino acids long. Per germline, CDR1 SEHNR and CDR2 FQNEAQ (reference sequence). V dropped 1 base and J dropped 3; count of bases not matched to a gene: 2. CDR3 DNA sequence: TGTGCCAGCAGCTTAGTCAGGGGGGACACTGAAGCTTTCTTT. It translates to CASSLVRGDTEAFF.

The chain recombines TRBV7-2 with TRBJ1-3, with D perhaps matching TRBD1 (6 bases). V shed 5 bases and J shed 3 bases, with 20 bases lying between them. The germline gives CDR1 SGHTA, CDR2 FQGNSA. This CDR3 is built from 17 residues. CDR3 bases: TGTGCCAGCAGCCCCTTGAGAGGGGGGGCGAGTGGAAACACCATATATTTT. Residues: CASSPLRGGASGNTIYF. The variable domain in full, completed from reference TRBV7-2 and TRBJ1-3, reads GAGVSQSPSNKVTEKGKDVELRCDPISGHTALYWYRQSLGQGLEFLIYFQGNSAPDKSGLPSDRFSAERTGGSVSTLTIQRTQQEDSAVYLCASSPLRGGASGNTIYFGEGSWLTVV.

The V call is TRBV30, the J call TRBJ2-3; TRBD2 aligns across 7 bases. This CDR3 spans 14 amino acids. J gave up 6 bases and V 5 bases, and 11 bases lay outside the gene matches. Germline V gives CDR1 GTSNPN, CDR2 SVGIG (reference sequence). The chain's CDR3 is CAWGQQRGGDTQYF. As DNA, the CDR3 is TGTGCCTGGGGTCAGCAGCGGGGAGGGGATACGCAGTATTTT.

V and J are TRBV6-1 and TRBJ1-1, with 8 bases that match TRBD1. V trimming: 6 bases; J trimming: 11 bases; junction bases outside the gene matches: 11. The CDR3 length is 13 residues. CDR1 and CDR2 from the germline V gene are MNHNS and SASEGT. CDR3 sequence reads: CASRVDRGAGAFF. The CDR3 DNA reads TGTGCCAGCAGAGTTGACAGGGGTGCGGGGGCTTTCTTT.

The J gene is TRBJ1-1, the V gene TRBV10-3; TRBD1 agrees at 7 bases. Germline-derived CDR1 and CDR2 are ENHRY and SYGVKD. The ends lost 1 base at V and 0 bases at J; junction bases unmatched: 2. The CDR3 has 15 amino acids. The CDR3 nucleotides are TGTGCCATCAGTGAGTACAGGGGTCTGAACACTGAAGCTTTCTTT. Translated: CAISEYRGLNTEAFF.

This chain uses TRBV2 with TRBJ1-6; D is perhaps TRBD1 (6 bases). Germline CDR1 SNHLY, CDR2 FYNNEI. CDR3 length: 15 amino acids. V was clipped by 6 bases and J by 7 bases, with 16 bases between them. The chain's CDR3 is CASSGLSGENSPLHF. In DNA form, the CDR3 reads TGTGCCAGCAGCGGCCTCTCAGGGGAGAATTCACCCCTCCACTTT.

The chain joins TRBV30 to TRBJ1-6; D gene unclear. V gave up 3 bases and J gave up 6 bases, with 6 bases separating them. Germline V gives CDR1 GTSNPN, CDR2 SVGIG (reference sequence). The CDR3 contains 12 residues. The CDR3 protein is CAWRTSNSPLHF. The CDR3 nucleotides are TGTGCCTGGAGAACATCTAATTCACCCCTCCACTTT.

The J gene is TRBJ2-1, the V gene TRBV19; 11 bases line up with TRBD2. Germline V gene data show CDR1 as LNHDA and CDR2 as SQIVND (reference sequence). The CDR3 extends over 18 amino acids. V lost 5 bases and J lost 2; bases outside the gene matches: 11. The CDR3 spells CASSPRRSGGAAYNEQFF. The DNA for the CDR3 is TGTGCCAGTAGTCCACGGCGTAGCGGGGGGGCCGCCTACAATGAGCAGTTCTTC.

The chain links TRBV6-5 to TRBJ1-3, with 7 bases identical to TRBD1. V lost 2 bases and J lost 4; bases outside the gene matches: 5. Germline V gene sequence: CDR1 MNHEY, CDR2 SVGAGI. The CDR3 has 15 residues. DNA for the CDR3: TGTGCCAGCAGTTACGGTACAGGGGTGGGAAACACCATATATTTT. This gives the protein CASSYGTGVGNTIYF.

This chain uses TRBV30 with TRBJ1-1, with D maybe TRBD1 (5 bases). The germline V gene has CDR1 GTSNPN and CDR2 SVGIG (reference sequence). The V end was cut by 6 bases, the J end by 5 bases, with 13 bases between. The CDR3 length is 12 residues. CDR3 in amino acids: CACLRGITEAFF. CDR3 nucleotide sequence: TGTGCCTGCCTAAGGGGAATTACTGAAGCTTTCTTT. Full variable domain (missing parts from reference TRBV30 and TRBJ1-1): SQTIHQWPATLVQPVGSPLSLECTVEGTSNPNLYWYRQAAGRGLQLLFYSVGIGQISSEVPQNLSASRPQDRQFILSSKKLLLSDSGFYLCACLRGITEAFFGQGTRLTVV.

The chain is built from TRBV6-5 and TRBJ1-2; 8 positions match TRBD1. The CDR3 extends over 14 amino acids. The V segment lost 7 bases and the J segment 2 bases; nucleotides outside the gene matches: 6. Germline CDR1 and CDR2: MNHEY and SVGAGI. The CDR3 region is CASTYGQGNYGYTF. The CDR3 DNA reads TGTGCCAGCACCTACGGACAGGGCAACTATGGCTACACCTTC.

The gene calls are TRBV28 and TRBJ1-4; 11 bases line up with TRBD1. V was clipped by 5 bases and J by 8 bases; unmatched bases: 4. The CDR3 has 14 residues. Germline lookup yields CDR1 MDHEN and CDR2 SYDVKM. CDR3 loop: CASSTGQGGEKLFF. The CDR3 DNA reads TGTGCCAGCAGTACGGGACAGGGGGGAGAAAAACTGTTTTTT.